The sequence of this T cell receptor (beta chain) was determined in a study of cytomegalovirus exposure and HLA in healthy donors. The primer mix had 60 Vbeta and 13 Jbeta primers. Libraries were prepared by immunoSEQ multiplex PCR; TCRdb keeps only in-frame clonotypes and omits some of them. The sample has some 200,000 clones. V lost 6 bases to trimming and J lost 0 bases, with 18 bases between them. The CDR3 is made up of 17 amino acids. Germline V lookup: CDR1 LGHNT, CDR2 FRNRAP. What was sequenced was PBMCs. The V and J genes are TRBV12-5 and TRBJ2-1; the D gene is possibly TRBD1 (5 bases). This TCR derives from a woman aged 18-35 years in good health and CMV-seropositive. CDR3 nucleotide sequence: TGTGCTAGTGGGCTGACCGTGGACACCAGCTCCTACAATGAGCAGTTCTTC. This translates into CASGLTVDTSSYNEQFF. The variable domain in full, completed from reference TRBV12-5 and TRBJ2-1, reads DARVTQTPRHKVTEMGQEVTMRCQPILGHNTVFWYRQTMMQGLELLAYFRNRAPLDDSGMPKDRFSAEMPDATLATLKIQPSEPRDSAVYFCASGLTVDTSSYNEQFFGPGTRLTVL.